These 8 T cell receptor beta chains came from one sample sequenced in a study of cytomegalovirus exposure and HLA in healthy donors. Amplification used 60 Vbeta primers and 13 Jbeta primers. Generated by immunoSEQ multiplex PCR, the TCRdb table keeps only in-frame clones and is missing some. The sample has 150,000 to 200,000 clones; 70% to 90% are singletons. Material: PBMCs. All receptors come from a man between 18 and 29 years old in good health and CMV-seropositive.

The chain carries TRBV5-6 and TRBJ1-1; 8 bases are a match to TRBD1. This CDR3 is built from 18 residues. Germline CDR1 is SGHDT and CDR2 is YYEEEE. The ends lost 0 bases at V and 3 bases at J; junction bases unmatched: 13. CDR3 loop: CASSLAGGAGDRDTEAFF. The CDR3 bases are TGTGCCAGCAGCTTGGCAGGGGGCGCAGGGGACCGGGACACTGAAGCTTTCTTT.

J is TRBJ2-3 and V is TRBV27, with D maybe TRBD1 (6 bases). This CDR3 has 17 amino acids. Trimming shortened V by 3 bases and J by 3 bases, and 19 bases separated the two germline ends. Germline V gene lookup returns CDR1 MNHEY and CDR2 SMNVEV (reference sequence). DNA for the CDR3: TGTGCCAGCAGTTTTCAGGGACCTTACAGGGTTACAGATACGCAGTATTTT. Translated: CASSFQGPYRVTDTQYF.

This clone was counted a few times. This rearrangement joins TRBV5-1 to TRBJ1-1; no clear D. The germline gives CDR1 SGHRS, CDR2 YFSETQ. This CDR3 contains 13 residues. The V gene lost 4 bases and the J gene lost 2 bases, with 9 bases spanning the gap. The DNA of the CDR3 is TGCGCCAGCAGCATTGACACCAACACTGAAGCTTTCTTT. Its translation: CASSIDTNTEAFF.

The chain has TRBV7-8 and TRBJ2-1; 7 bases are a match to TRBD1. The CDR3 has 16 residues. Losses at the gene ends were 5 bases for V and 6 bases for J; bases not matched to a gene: 13. Germline CDR1 is SGHVS and CDR2 is FQNEAQ. The DNA for the CDR3 is TGTGCCAGCAGCCCAGGGGTAACAGGGGATGGCAATGAGCAGTTCTTC. It specifies CASSPGVTGDGNEQFF. Full variable domain (missing parts from reference TRBV7-8 and TRBJ2-1): GAGVSQSPRYKVAKRGQDVALRCDPISGHVSLFWYQQALGQGPEFLTYFQNEAQLDKSGLPSDRFFAERPEGSVSTLKIQRTQQEDSAVYLCASSPGVTGDGNEQFFGPGTRLTVL.

The gene calls are TRBV21-1 and TRBJ1-3; the D segment call TRBD1 is taken from the table without a DNA check. TRBV21-1 is a pseudogene locus. CDR3 length equals 14 residues. The CDR3 is CASSGTGGGNTIYF. CDR3 coding DNA: TGTGCCAGCAGCGGGACAGGGGGTGGAAACACCATATATTTT.

This rearrangement joins TRBV6-5 to TRBJ1-1; D not resolved. The germline V gene has CDR1 MNHEY and CDR2 SVGAGI. With 6 bases removed from V and 0 bases from J, the gap between germline ends came to 14 bases. The CDR3 runs to 15 residues. The CDR3 sequence is CASSPTRAMNTEAFF. DNA for the CDR3: TGTGCCAGCAGCCCAACGAGGGCTATGAACACTGAAGCTTTCTTT.

V is TRBV6-1 and J is TRBJ2-7; D remains ambiguous. Per germline, CDR1 MNHNS and CDR2 SASEGT. The V and J ends lost 1 base and 2 bases respectively, with 12 bases between them. CDR3 length equals 15 residues. CDR3: CASSEGLDRTYEQYF. CDR3 in DNA: TGTGCCAGCAGTGAAGGCCTAGACCGTACCTACGAGCAGTACTTC.

This clone was detected a few times. The V call is TRBV14, the J call TRBJ2-5, with 12 bases identical to TRBD1. The CDR3 has 15 amino acids. V shed 4 bases and J 5 bases; nucleotides not matched to a gene: 5. The germline V gene has CDR1 SGHDN and CDR2 FVKESK. CDR3 sequence: CASSPWDRGRETQYF. The CDR3, as DNA: TGTGCCAGCAGCCCGTGGGACAGGGGGCGTGAGACCCAGTACTTC.